These 14 T cell receptor beta chains originate from one sample sequenced in a study of blood T cell repertoires in COVID-19. Sequenced by immunoSEQ multiplex PCR; TCRdb stores in-frame clones only, minus some. This sample yields roughly 290,000 clones, of which around 81% are seen a single time; roughly 14% belongs to the top ten. Sequencing was performed on peripheral blood. Receptor source: a person between 70 and 80 years old with COVID-19, enrolled during active disease.

Concerning this clone itself: Mismatch with germline at one junction end may stem from a read error. This chain links TRBV6-4 with TRBJ1-2; 7 nucleotides agree with TRBD1. The CDR3 covers 13 residues. Germline V gene sequence: CDR1 MRHNA, CDR2 SNTAGT. This CDR3 is CASRETGSNRLAF. The CDR3 DNA reads TGTGCCAGCAGAGAGACAGGGTCTAACCGCCTCGCCTTC.

The chain combines TRBV2 with TRBJ2-5; 7 nucleotides agree with TRBD2. Germline-derived CDR1 and CDR2 are SNHLY and FYNNEI. This CDR3 comprises 16 residues. The V segment lost 8 bases and the J segment 4 bases; nucleotides outside the gene matches: 16. DNA of the CDR3: TGTGCCAGCTATGGCTGGCGGGGGACGGCAAGAGAGACCCAGTACTTC. The encoded protein is CASYGWRGTARETQYF. The full variable domain, its missing parts supplied by reference TRBV2 and TRBJ2-5, is EPEVTQTPSHQVTQMGQEVILRCVPISNHLYFYWYRQILGQKVEFLVSFYNNEISEKSEIFDDQFSVERPDGSNFTLKIRSTKLEDSAMYFCASYGWRGTARETQYFGPGTRLLVL.

The J gene is TRBJ1-2, the V gene TRBV30, with D unclear. The CDR3 is 13 residues long. CDR1 GTSNPN and CDR2 SVGIG come from the germline V gene (reference sequence). V lost 7 bases to trimming and J lost 6 bases, with 18 bases between them. CDR3 residues: CAFSSARVDGYTF. The DNA of the CDR3 is TGTGCCTTTTCCAGCGCCCGGGTGGATGGCTACACCTTC.

This chain joins TRBV4-2 and TRBJ1-3, with 10 bases matching TRBD1. Germline V gives CDR1 LGHNA, CDR2 YNFKEQ. V lost 4 bases to trimming and J lost 0 bases; unmatched junction nucleotides: 12. This CDR3 has 19 amino acids. The CDR3 coding sequence is TGTGCCAGCAGCCCGAGACAGGGGGCCGATAGAAGCTCTGGAAACACCATATATTTT. Translated, it gives CASSPRQGADRSSGNTIYF.

V usage is TRBV7-9 and J usage is TRBJ2-1, with a weak D call TRBD1 (6 bases). Germline CDR1 and CDR2: SEHNR and FQNEAQ (reference sequence). This CDR3 is built from 13 residues. The V gene lost 8 bases and the J gene lost 0 bases, with 8 bases spanning the gap. The CDR3 bases are TGTGCCAGCTTAGGGGGCTCCTACAATGAGCAGTTCTTC. Amino acid sequence: CASLGGSYNEQFF.

The rearrangement joins TRBV5-1 to TRBJ2-2, with no clear D. Germline V gene lookup returns CDR1 SGHRS and CDR2 YFSETQ. Trimming removed 1 base at V and 2 bases at J, with 9 bases between. There are 15 residues in the CDR3. The CDR3 DNA is TGCGCCAGCAGCTTGAAGAGCCCTAACACCGGGGAGCTGTTTTTT. This sequence encodes CASSLKSPNTGELFF. Complete variable domain (other parts from reference TRBV5-1 and TRBJ2-2): KAGVTQTPRYLIKTRGQQVTLSCSPISGHRSVSWYQQTPGQGLQFLFEYFSETQRNKGNFPGRFSGRQFSNSRSEMNVSTLELGDSALYLCASSLKSPNTGELFFGEGSRLTVL.

The genes are TRBV15 and TRBJ1-2; the match to TRBD1 covers 10 bases. V shed 5 bases, J shed 4 bases, and the junction held 4 bases outside the gene matches. CDR3 length equals 14 residues. Germline assignment: CDR1 LNHNV and CDR2 YYDKDF (reference sequence). The DNA for the CDR3 is TGTGCCACCAGCGGGACAGGGGCCATCTATGGCTACACCTTC. Its protein product is CATSGTGAIYGYTF.

The V gene is TRBV5-1, the J gene TRBJ2-7; 7 nucleotides align to TRBD1. V dropped 3 bases and J dropped 2; count of bases not matched to a gene: 11. Germline CDR1 and CDR2: SGHRS and YFSETQ. The CDR3 spans 16 residues. CDR3 sequence: CASSYKGAEPPYEQYF. CDR3 coding DNA: TGCGCCAGCAGCTACAAGGGGGCCGAGCCCCCCTACGAGCAGTACTTC. The full variable domain, with the rest looked up from reference TRBV5-1 and TRBJ2-7, is KAGVTQTPRYLIKTRGQQVTLSCSPISGHRSVSWYQQTPGQGLQFLFEYFSETQRNKGNFPGRFSGRQFSNSRSEMNVSTLELGDSALYLCASSYKGAEPPYEQYFGPGTRLTVT.

This clone occurred a few times. The chain employs TRBV4-1 and TRBJ2-3, with D unclear. V was trimmed by 4 bases and J by 3 bases, leaving 8 bases between them. Germline V gene lookup returns CDR1 MGHRA and CDR2 YSYEKL. The length of the CDR3 is 13 residues. CDR3: CASSPGATDTQYF. CDR3 bases: TGCGCCAGCAGCCCCGGAGCGACAGATACGCAGTATTTT.

V gene TRBV6-2 or TRBV6-3 combines with J gene TRBJ2-7; D remains ambiguous. Germline V lookup: CDR1 MNHEY, CDR2 SVGEGT. Trimming left V 6 bases short and J 3 bases short, with 15 bases between. This CDR3 is 14 amino acids long. Here the CDR3 reads CASSPLLPLYEQYF. The CDR3 coding sequence is TGTGCCAGCAGCCCCCTCCTCCCCCTCTACGAGCAGTACTTC.

The V call is TRBV28, the J call TRBJ1-2; 9 nucleotides align to TRBD1. CDR1 and CDR2 from the germline V gene are MDHEN and SYDVKM. The V segment lost 5 bases and the J segment 2 bases; nucleotides outside the gene matches: 3. The CDR3 sequence is 14 residues long. CDR3 loop: CASSPGTGNYGYTF. CDR3 coding DNA: TGTGCCAGCAGTCCCGGGACAGGGAACTATGGCTACACCTTC.

The chain recombines TRBV7-9 with TRBJ2-1; 13 bases align to TRBD2. Trimming cost V 5 bases and J 4 bases; bases outside gene matches: 5. The CDR3 extends over 16 amino acids. CDR1 is SEHNR and CDR2 is FQNEAQ in the germline V gene (reference sequence). The CDR3 coding sequence is TGTGCCAGCAGCAAGGGACTAGCGGGGAATTACAATGAGCAGTTCTTC. Residues: CASSKGLAGNYNEQFF.

The chain employs TRBV2 and TRBJ2-2, with 7 positions matching TRBD1. The germline V gene has CDR1 SNHLY and CDR2 FYNNEI. The ends lost 7 bases at V and 3 bases at J; junction bases unmatched: 2. This CDR3 spans 13 amino acids. The CDR3 here is CASNRGYTGELFF. The CDR3 bases are TGTGCCAGCAACAGGGGATACACCGGGGAGCTGTTTTTT.

The CDR3 nucleotides read TGTGCCAGCAGTGAGAGTTCAGAGACCCAGTACTTC. As protein: CASSESSETQYF. The J gene is TRBJ2-5, the V gene TRBV2; D is unresolved. Trimming left V 3 bases short and J 4 bases short, with 6 bases between. The CDR3 runs 12 residues. CDR1 SNHLY and CDR2 FYNNEI come from the germline V gene.